This T cell receptor beta chain was captured in a study of blood T cell repertoires in COVID-19. Study-wide context: Acute-phase and convalescent COVID-19 samples originated in the United States, Italy and Spain. Nucleic acid was either cDNA or gDNA, and it came from T cells, B-cell-depleted T cells, or PBMCs.

V was cut by 2 bases and J by 4 bases, with 13 bases left in between. Germline V gene lookup returns CDR1 KGHSH and CDR2 LQKENI. The CDR3 spans 15 residues. Authors' methods: Nucleated cell number was recorded as an estimate derived from reference gene primer amplification. Sequencing was performed with immunoSEQ multiplex PCR; in TCRdb, only in-frame clones are kept and a portion is missing. V and J calls plus clone size are reproduced from that table; the DNA served to infer D and trimming. This sample has roughly 36,000 clones, with approximately 87% found just once. The chain employs TRBV18 and TRBJ2-3; D may be TRBD1 (6 bases). Sequences were obtained from peripheral blood. The sequence derives from a man older than 75 with active COVID-19. CDR3 sequence (DNA): TGTGCCAGCTCACCAAGGGGGATTAGATCAGATACGCAGTATTTT. It encodes CASSPRGIRSDTQYF.